These 2 T cell receptor beta chains share one sample of origin, sequenced in a study of response to subunit inactivated influenza vaccine. TCRdb re-derived calls from the RT-PCR reads in MiXCR, one entry per CDR3 protein. Among around 500,000 distinct CDR3 sequences listed, over 9.5% were seen once. This material consisted of PBMCs from blood, taken more than 35 days after vaccination. The receptors were gathered from a man aged 50 or older who received an inactivated influenza vaccine.

This clonotype was counted at least ten times. The chain joins TRBV12-3 or TRBV12-4 to TRBJ2-7, with 13 bases matching TRBD2. This CDR3 contains 16 residues. V dropped 5 bases and J dropped 5; count of bases not matched to a gene: 9. CDR3 sequence: CASSPRTSGSRHEQYF. CDR3 DNA: TGTGCCAGCAGTCCCCGGACTAGCGGGAGTCGCCACGAGCAGTACTTC.

The V call is TRBV25-1, the J call TRBJ2-5; 7 bases fit TRBD1. The V gene end was trimmed by 3 bases and the J gene end by 8 bases; junction bases not matched to a gene: 12. The V gene's germline CDR1 is MGHDK and CDR2 SYGVNS. The CDR3 covers 15 residues. The CDR3 loop reads CASSDLASGGATQYF. DNA for the CDR3: TGTGCCAGCAGTGACCTGGCCTCAGGGGGTGCAACCCAGTACTTC. Supplemented by reference TRBV25-1 and TRBJ2-5, the full variable domain reads EADIYQTPRYLVIGTGKKITLECSQTMGHDKMYWYQQDPGMELHLIHYSYGVNSTEKGDLSSESTVSRIRTEHFPLTLESARPSHTSQYLCASSDLASGGATQYFGPGTRLLVL.